Listed below are T cell receptor beta chains from one sample, sequenced in a study of PD-1 blockade in classical Hodgkin lymphoma. TCRdb's table, derived via immunoSEQ multiplex PCR, lists solely in-frame clones and lacks some. The sample lists about 30,000 clones; about 71% were seen once. Material: peripheral blood mononuclear cells (PBMCs), obtained before the second cycle of nivolumab. All receptors come from a human donor with classical Hodgkin lymphoma. CDR3s include the opening cysteine and the closing phenylalanine or tryptophan. A D gene is named only where the DNA matches it firmly. Clone size is not always given. Where it is, it says once, few, many or a class for expanded clones.

V gene,clone size,J gene,D gene,CDR3 protein,CDR3 DNA
TRBV7-2,.,TRBJ1-3,.,CASSLRRTPSSGNTIYF,TGTGCCAGCAGCTTACGCAGGACGCCTAGCTCTGGAAACACCATATATTTT
TRBV10-1,few,TRBJ2-7,TRBD2,CARWRSGGFPCEQYF,TGCGCCAGATGGCGAAGCGGGGGGTTCCCGTGCGAGCAGTACTTC
TRBV7-2,.,TRBJ2-1,.,CASSSQGEGGAEQFF,TGTGCCAGCAGCTCTCAGGGGGAGGGCGGGGCCGAGCAGTTCTTC
TRBV7-3,.,TRBJ2-1,TRBD1,CASSEGAGSYNEQFF,TGTGCCAGCAGCGAGGGGGCTGGATCCTACAATGAGCAGTTCTTC
TRBV20-1,few,TRBJ1-1,.,CSVLSNTEAFF,TGCAGTGTGTTGTCGAACACTGAAGCTTTCTTT
TRBV29-1,once,TRBJ2-1,.,CSVVFGGQGNEQFF,TGCAGCGTTGTTTTTGGGGGGCAGGGGAATGAGCAGTTCTTC
TRBV5-4,.,TRBJ1-4,.,CASSPGDDEKLFF,TGTGCCAGCAGCCCCGGGGACGATGAAAAACTGTTTTTT
TRBV30,.,TRBJ1-6,TRBD1,CAWNEGQGLSPLHF,TGTGCCTGGAATGAGGGACAGGGACTCTCACCCCTCCACTTT
TRBV30,.,TRBJ1-6,.,CAWIPARSPYNSPLHF,TGTGCCTGGATCCCCGCACGGAGTCCATATAATTCACCCCTCCACTTT
TRBV30,.,TRBJ2-3,.,CASPVLRSGGPSTDTQYF,TGTGCCTCCCCCGTCCTCCGCTCGGGGGGCCCTAGCACAGATACGCAGTATTTT
TRBV7-9,few,TRBJ2-1,TRBD1,CASSLAFGRGPHFEQFF,TGTGCCAGCAGCTTAGCGTTTGGCAGGGGGCCCCATTTTGAGCAGTTCTTC
TRBV7-9,.,TRBJ2-2,TRBD1,CASNPGQGPTGELFF,TGTGCCAGCAACCCGGGACAGGGTCCCACCGGGGAGCTGTTTTTT
TRBV5-5,.,TRBJ1-2,.,CASSLSTGTNYGYTF,TGTGCCAGCAGCTTGTCTACGGGGACGAACTATGGCTACACCTTC
TRBV5-1,.,TRBJ2-5,TRBD1,CASSRTGQETQYF,TGCGCCAGCAGTCGGACAGGGCAAGAGACCCAGTACTTC
TRBV4-1,.,TRBJ1-1,.,CASSQANMGLQTEAFF,TGCGCCAGCAGCCAAGCGAATATGGGGTTACAAACTGAAGCTTTCTTT
TRBV21-1,.,TRBJ1-6,.,CASSKGTHESSYNSPLHF,TGTGCCAGCAGCAAAGGGACACATGAAAGCTCCTATAATTCACCCCTCCACTTT
TRBV5-4,.,TRBJ1-2,.,CASSLGQRLNYGYTF,TGTGCCAGCAGCTTGGGTCAGCGACTTAACTATGGCTACACCTTC
TRBV7-3,few,TRBJ2-3,TRBD1,CASSSYRGADTQYF,TGTGCCAGCAGCTCCTACAGGGGGGCAGATACGCAGTATTTT
TRBV2,.,TRBJ2-7,TRBD2,CASSEWAGTSGGASYEQYF,TGTGCCAGCAGTGAATGGGCAGGCACTAGCGGGGGGGCGTCCTACGAGCAGTACTTC
TRBV11-2,once,TRBJ2-2,TRBD2,CASSSGTSGAGGELFF,TGTGCCAGCAGCTCCGGGACTAGCGGGGCAGGCGGGGAGCTGTTTTTT
TRBV7-9,.,TRBJ2-3,.,CASSAPPGLQGGTDTQYF,TGTGCCAGCAGCGCCCCACCGGGACTTCAGGGTGGCACAGATACGCAGTATTTT
TRBV7-9,few,TRBJ1-2,.,CASSAGQGGYTF,TGTGCCAGCAGCGCCGGGCAGGGTGGCTACACCTTC
TRBV27,.,TRBJ1-1,.,CASSLGHVEAFF,TGTGCCAGCAGTTTAGGACACGTTGAAGCTTTCTTT
TRBV6-1,.,TRBJ2-5,TRBD2,CASSVSGGGTQYF,TGTGCCAGCAGTGTCAGCGGGGGGGGGACCCAGTACTTC
TRBV9,.,TRBJ1-5,TRBD1,CASSTGQGPNQPQHF,TGTGCCAGCAGCACCGGACAGGGACCGAATCAGCCCCAGCATTTT
TRBV19,few,TRBJ1-1,.,CASSAGNTEAFF,TGTGCCAGTAGTGCAGGGAACACTGAAGCTTTCTTT
TRBV7-8,.,TRBJ2-1,TRBD2,CASSLKAGGPVDEQFF,TGTGCCAGCAGCTTAAAGGCGGGGGGGCCAGTGGATGAGCAGTTCTTC
TRBV27,.,TRBJ2-5,.,CASSPLTGSIQETQYF,TGTGCCAGCAGCCCTCTCACGGGCAGTATCCAAGAGACCCAGTACTTC
TRBV7-2,.,TRBJ2-3,TRBD2,CASSWGLAGGQDTQYF,TGTGCCAGCAGCTGGGGACTAGCGGGGGGGCAAGATACGCAGTATTTT
TRBV10-3,.,TRBJ1-1,.,CAISESRDVGTEAFF,TGTGCCATCAGTGAATCACGAGATGTGGGGACTGAAGCTTTCTTT
TRBV19,.,TRBJ1-6,TRBD1,CASGDRGPNSPLHF,TGTGCCAGTGGGGACAGGGGACCTAATTCACCCCTCCACTTT
TRBV7-6,.,TRBJ1-2,.,CASSGTGPGYTF,TGTGCCAGCAGTGGGACGGGGCCCGGCTACACCTTC
TRBV30,medium-sized,TRBJ1-1,TRBD1,CAWSVQGANTEAFF,TGTGCCTGGAGTGTACAGGGGGCGAACACTGAAGCTTTCTTT
TRBV5-6,.,TRBJ1-5,.,CASSLVAFPSNQLQHF,TGTGCCAGCAGCTTGGTAGCCTTCCCTAGCAATCAGCTCCAGCATTTT
TRBV7-9,.,TRBJ2-2,.,CASSFTTGGTGELFF,TGTGCCAGCAGCTTTACGACAGGAGGCACCGGGGAGCTGTTTTTT
TRBV10-3,.,TRBJ2-7,.,CAISEPLAAGYEQYF,TGTGCCATCAGTGAACCCTTAGCGGCGGGCTACGAGCAGTACTTC
TRBV10-3,.,TRBJ1-4,.,CAIRAGTANEKLFF,TGTGCCATCAGGGCCGGGACGGCTAATGAAAAACTGTTTTTT
TRBV7-9,.,TRBJ2-5,.,CASSSQTVQETQYF,TGTGCCAGCAGCTCCCAGACAGTACAAGAGACCCAGTACTTC
TRBV2,once,TRBJ2-7,.,CASLNPSTSYEQYF,TGTGCCAGCCTTAACCCCTCTACTTCCTACGAGCAGTACTTC